The 9 T cell receptor beta chains presented below share a single source sample, sequenced in a study of cytomegalovirus exposure and HLA in healthy donors. A multiplex PCR was run with 60 Vbeta primers and 13 Jbeta primers. Generated by immunoSEQ multiplex PCR, the TCRdb table keeps only in-frame clones and is missing some. The data show 280,000 or so clones, 85% to 90% seen once. The sample was PBMCs. The source of these receptors is a young woman in good health and CMV-seronegative.

The CDR3 DNA sequence: TGTGCCAGCGGGGGGGAGACCCAGTACTTC. Translating it yields CASGGETQYF. The V and J genes are TRBV5-4 and TRBJ2-5, with D possibly being TRBD2 (6 bases). The germline CDR1 and CDR2 sequences are SGHNT and YYREEE (reference sequence). V was pared by 7 bases and J by 5 bases, with 6 bases between. The CDR3 extends over 10 amino acids.

Concerning this clone itself: Other DNA sequences within the sample encode an identical CDR3. V usage is TRBV7-9 and J usage is TRBJ1-4, with 8 bases that match TRBD1. Germline V gene sequence: CDR1 SEHNR, CDR2 FQNEAQ (reference sequence). There are 14 residues in the CDR3. V was pared by 5 bases and J by 4 bases, with 3 bases of the junction left unmatched. The CDR3 nucleotides read TGTGCCAGCAGCCTCGGACAGGGTAATGAAAAACTGTTTTTT. This encodes CASSLGQGNEKLFF.

V and J are TRBV29-1 and TRBJ1-2; 7 bases are a match to TRBD1. CDR3 length equals 17 residues. Trimming at V came to 3 bases and at J to 3 bases, leaving 16 bases not matched to a gene. Germline V gene sequence: CDR1 SQVTM, CDR2 ANQGSEA. The CDR3 nucleotides read TGCAGCGTTGACCTTGGGACAGATACTTCTTTCCACTATGGCTACACCTTC. This codes for CSVDLGTDTSFHYGYTF.

CDR3 coding DNA: TGTGCCAGCACGCCAAGGATGCGGAGCTCCTACGAGCAGTACTTC. Translated: CASTPRMRSSYEQYF. The chain employs TRBV14 and TRBJ2-7; no clear D. Trimming took 7 bases from V and 0 from J, leaving 16 bases between them. The CDR3 totals 15 residues. CDR1 SGHDN and CDR2 FVKESK come from the germline V gene.

This chain joins TRBV5-1 and TRBJ1-1; D possibly corresponds to TRBD1 (5 bases). Per the germline V gene, CDR1 is SGHRS and CDR2 is YFSETQ. The CDR3 sequence is 16 residues long. Trimming took 2 bases from V and 0 from J, leaving 14 bases between them. The CDR3 region has the DNA TGCGCCAGCAGCTTACAACCCGGGACTGTGAACACTGAAGCTTTCTTT. The encoded protein is CASSLQPGTVNTEAFF.

In DNA form, the CDR3 reads TGTGCCAGCCCCGCCCAGGACCGGGGAAAGGGTGGAAACACCATATATTTT. Translating it yields CASPAQDRGKGGNTIYF. The V and J genes are TRBV7-9 and TRBJ1-3; D is unclear. Trimming removed 8 bases at V and 3 bases at J, with 23 bases between. CDR3 length: 17 residues. The germline CDR1 and CDR2 sequences are SEHNR and FQNEAQ (reference sequence).

This clone was detected only a few times. V is TRBV19 and J is TRBJ1-4; the D is unclear. This CDR3 spans 14 amino acids. Germline-derived CDR1 and CDR2 are LNHDA and SQIVND (reference sequence). V dropped 3 bases and J dropped 8 bases, with 13 bases sitting between them. As DNA, the CDR3 is TGTGCCAGTAGTATTGGTCAGGCCGGAGAAAAACTGTTTTTT. Protein product: CASSIGQAGEKLFF. The complete variable domain, with remaining parts taken from reference TRBV19 and TRBJ1-4, reads DGGITQSPKYLFRKEGQNVTLSCEQNLNHDAMYWYRQDPGQGLRLIYYSQIVNDFQKGDIAEGYSVSREKKESFPLTVTSAQKNPTAFYLCASSIGQAGEKLFFGSGTQLSVL.

The rearrangement joins TRBV19 to TRBJ1-4; D call uncertain. CDR1 is LNHDA, CDR2 SQIVND, per germline (reference sequence). The CDR3 is made up of 14 amino acids. V lost 7 bases to trimming and J lost 8 bases, with 17 bases between them. CDR3 sequence (DNA): TGTGCCAGTACCTCATGGGCCAAGAAAGAAAAACTGTTTTTT. Translation gives CASTSWAKKEKLFF.

This clone was observed once. DNA for the CDR3: TGTGCCTGGATTACGGGTCGTACCTATGGCTACACCTTC. Translation: CAWITGRTYGYTF. The chain couples TRBV30 to TRBJ1-2; D is unresolved. Germline CDR1 and CDR2: GTSNPN and SVGIG (reference sequence). This CDR3 is built from 13 residues. V lost 4 bases to trimming and J lost 4 bases, with 13 bases between them.